This T cell receptor (beta chain) stems from a study of T cell repertoires in cytomegalovirus infection. Notes on the study in general: Identification of carriers of CMV plus the relevant HLA was achieved through cumulative public TCR beta family frequency.

From germline, CDR1 is SGHDN and CDR2 FVKESK. Trimming removed 4 bases from V and 2 bases from J, with 11 bases in between. The CDR3 covers 15 residues. This clonotype has only a few counts. The antigen is not known. MiXCR, applied by TCRdb to the reads, yields one record per CDR3 protein. The sample yields about 900,000 distinct CDR3 sequences, around 32% seen once. The receptor's source is a human donor in good health (CMV status not recorded). Some clones in this sample may be carry-over from other donors' samples. The rearrangement uses TRBV14 and TRBJ2-2; no reliable D call. Sequencing was performed on cultured CD8+ T cells from PBMCs, taken from culture after CMV antigen stimulation. The CDR3 region is CASSPYRVNTGELFF. The CDR3, as DNA: TGTGCCAGCAGCCCTTATCGGGTCAACACCGGGGAGCTGTTTTTT.